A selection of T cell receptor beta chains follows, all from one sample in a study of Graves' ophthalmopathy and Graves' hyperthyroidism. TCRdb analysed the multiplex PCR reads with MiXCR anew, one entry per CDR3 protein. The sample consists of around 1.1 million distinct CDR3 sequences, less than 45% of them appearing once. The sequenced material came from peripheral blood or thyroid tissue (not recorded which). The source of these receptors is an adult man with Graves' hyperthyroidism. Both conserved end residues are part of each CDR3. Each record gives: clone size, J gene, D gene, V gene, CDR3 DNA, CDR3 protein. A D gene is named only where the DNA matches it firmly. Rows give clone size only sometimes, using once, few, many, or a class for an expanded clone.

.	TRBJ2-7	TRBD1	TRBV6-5	TGTGCCAGCAGCAATTTACAGGGGGCAATTTCCTACGAGCAGTACTTC	CASSNLQGAISYEQYF
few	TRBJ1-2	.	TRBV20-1	TGCAGTGCTAGAGGGCTGACCCGGGAGACAGGCCCCGATGGCTACACCTTC	CSARGLTRETGPDGYTF
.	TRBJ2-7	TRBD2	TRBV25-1	TGTGCCAGCAGCTCCCGACGGCGCGGGAGTTTTTACGAGCAGTACTTC	CASSSRRRGSFYEQYF
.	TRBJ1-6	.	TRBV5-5	TGTGCCAGCAGCTTGGAGATGGGGTCCTATAATTCACCCCTCCACTTT	CASSLEMGSYNSPLHF
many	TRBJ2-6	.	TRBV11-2	TGTGCCAGCAGCTTAGTCACCAGGCGGGCTGGGGCCAACGTCCTGACTTTC	CASSLVTRRAGANVLTF
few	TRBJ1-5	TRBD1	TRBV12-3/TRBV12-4	TGTGCCAGCACTCCATGGGACAGTCAACAGCCCCAGCATTTT	CASTPWDSQQPQHF
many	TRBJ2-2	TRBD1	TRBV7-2	TGTGCCAGCAGCTTTCGGACAGGGAACACCGGGGAGCTGTTTTTT	CASSFRTGNTGELFF
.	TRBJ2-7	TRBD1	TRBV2	TGTGCCAGCAGACTTGGACAGGGCCACGAGCAGTACTTC	CASRLGQGHEQYF
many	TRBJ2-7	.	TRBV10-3	TGTGCCATCAGCCCGACGGATTCCTACGAGCAGTACTTC	CAISPTDSYEQYF
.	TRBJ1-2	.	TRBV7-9	TGTGCCAGCAGCGTGAGGACAGTGGGCTACACCTTC	CASSVRTVGYTF
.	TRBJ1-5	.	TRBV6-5	TGTGCCAGCAGCAGGCGAGTTGGGGATCAGCCCCGGCATTTT	CASSRRVGDQPRHF
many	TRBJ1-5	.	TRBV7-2	TGTGCCAGCAGCTTATACCTCTTACAGCCCCAGCATTTT	CASSLYLLQPQHF
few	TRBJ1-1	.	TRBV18	TGTGCCAGCTCACCGATCCAGGGCGTGTACACTGAAGCTTTCTTT	CASSPIQGVYTEAFF
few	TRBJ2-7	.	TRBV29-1	TGCAGCGCAAGAGATTCGGACTACGAGCAGTACTTC	CSARDSDYEQYF
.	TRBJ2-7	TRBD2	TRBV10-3	TGTGCCATCAGGGGACTAGGGGACTCCTACGAGCAGTACTTC	CAIRGLGDSYEQYF
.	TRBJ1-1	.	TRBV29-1	TGCAGCTTGCGACTAGCGGGTGGCACCGGGGCAGACACTGAAGCTTTCTTT	CSLRLAGGTGADTEAFF
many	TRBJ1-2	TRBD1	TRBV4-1	TGCGCCAGCAGCCAGGACCCCGGGACAGGATCCTATGGCTACACCTTC	CASSQDPGTGSYGYTF
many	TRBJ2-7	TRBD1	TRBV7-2	TGTGCCAGCAGCTTACAGGGGGCCGAGCAGTACTTC	CASSLQGAEQYF
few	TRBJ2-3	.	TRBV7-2	TGTGCCAGCAGCTTAGTGTTGGCCACAGATACGCAGTATTTT	CASSLVLATDTQYF
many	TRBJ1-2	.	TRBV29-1	TGCAGCGTTGAGCCGGGCCACCTAGGGGGCTACACCTTC	CSVEPGHLGGYTF
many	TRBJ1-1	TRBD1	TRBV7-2	TGTGCCAGCAGCAAGGGACAGGGGGTCCTGAACACTGAAGCTTTCTTT	CASSKGQGVLNTEAFF
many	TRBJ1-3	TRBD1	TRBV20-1	TGCAGTGCTCGACCGGGACAGGGAAACACCATATATTTT	CSARPGQGNTIYF
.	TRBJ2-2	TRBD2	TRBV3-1	TGTGCCAGCAGCCTCTACCGAGCGGGGGAATACACCGGGGAGCTGTTTTTT	CASSLYRAGEYTGELFF
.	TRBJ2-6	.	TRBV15	TGTGCCACCAGCAGAGAGGGGGGTTCTGGGGCCAACGTCCTGACTTTC	CATSREGGSGANVLTF
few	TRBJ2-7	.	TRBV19	TGTGCCAGTAGTATATCGATTTCCTACGAGCAGTACTTC	CASSISISYEQYF
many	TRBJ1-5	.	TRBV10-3	TGTGCCATCAGTGAACGAGGGGATCTAGGCAATCAGCCCCAGCATTTT	CAISERGDLGNQPQHF
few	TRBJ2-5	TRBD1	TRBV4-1	TGCGCCAGCAGCCAAACCGCCGGGACAGGCTACCAAGAGACCCAGTACTTC	CASSQTAGTGYQETQYF